This T cell receptor (beta chain) was obtained from a study of metastatic and nonmetastatic thyroid tumors. Study-level findings and limits: Patients with malignant thyroid tumors reportedly had significantly higher TCR beta diversity than those with benign nodules, in blood and tumor.

In its sample, this clone ranks as medium-sized. What it recognizes is unknown. Authors' processing steps: Construction of a distant-metastasis classifier for papillary thyroid cancer relied on CDR3 differences across clinicopathological groups. TCRdb reanalyzed the PCR reads with MiXCR. These V and J calls rely on TCRdb rather than the paper's analysis. This table holds roughly 20,000 clones, about 10% found once. Patients were all untreated before their thyroid surgery. The TCR sequence derives from a female donor with papillary thyroid cancer or a benign thyroid nodule (not recorded which). Some clones in this sample may be carry-over from other donors' samples. Sequencing input: blood.

The CDR3 DNA follows: TGTGCCAGCAGTAAGACAGCAACTAATGAAAAACTGTTTTTT. Amino acids: CASSKTATNEKLFF. The chain joins TRBV12-3 or TRBV12-4 to TRBJ1-4, with D possibly TRBD1 on 5 matching bases. The CDR3 loop spans 14 amino acids. V gave up 5 bases and J gave up 0 bases, with 7 bases separating them.